This entry describes one T cell receptor beta chain. Its antigen is unknown. The germline V gene encodes CDR1 MNHEY and CDR2 SVGAGI. The CDR3 is 15 residues long. The V and J ends lost 0 bases and 2 bases respectively, with 10 bases between them. Clones were read by immunoSEQ multiplex PCR, and TCRdb kept only the in-frame ones, dropping some. In the table there are roughly 200,000 clones, 75% to 85% of which are singletons. The sample originates from a study of cytotoxic CD8 clonotypes in ibrutinib-treated CLL. About the study: When averaged across all of the samples, the counts came to roughly 250,000 productive templates and about 89,000 productive rearrangements. Whole-study findings and limits: Among the clonotypes, public ones were uncommon and contracted or held stable on treatment. Ibrutinib response saw clonality rise, and progression saw it return toward baseline.

The TCR comes from a human donor with chronic lymphocytic leukemia. The J gene is TRBJ1-2, the V gene TRBV6-5; D possibly corresponds to TRBD1 (5 bases). The sample was PBMCs, taken after 12 months of ibrutinib treatment. In DNA, the CDR3 is TGTGCCAGCAGTTACTCGGGGGGGATGAACTATGGCTACACCTTC. Its translation is CASSYSGGMNYGYTF.